The clone carrying this T cell receptor beta chain was found many times. All patients were untreated before thyroid surgery. TCRdb used MiXCR to call clones anew from the PCR reads. The data contain 30,000 to 45,000 clones, around 28% of them seen just once; the ten biggest clones take up approximately 10%. This entry comes from a study of metastatic and nonmetastatic thyroid tumors. What was sequenced was blood. The clonotype originates from a male donor with papillary thyroid cancer or a benign thyroid nodule (not recorded which). Some clones in this sample may be carry-over from other donors' samples.

Written as DNA, the CDR3 is TGTGCCGCCGGTTCCGGGGAAGGAGGAGAGACCCAGTACTTC. This gives the protein CAAGSGEGGETQYF. The chain couples TRBV6-1 to TRBJ2-5, with a weak D call TRBD2 (5 bases). V lost 11 bases to trimming and J lost 4 bases, with 20 bases between them. Germline V gene lookup returns CDR1 MNHNS and CDR2 SASEGT. The CDR3 runs to 14 residues.